This T cell receptor (beta chain) was identified in a study of cytomegalovirus exposure and HLA in healthy donors. Study findings and constraints: Reportedly, HLA-A and HLA-B alleles of most subjects were accurately predicted from TCR beta. No immune exposure information besides CMV serostatus was available.

Worth noting for this clone: What it binds is not known.

Looked up from germline, CDR1 is SGHTA and CDR2 is FQGNSA. With 5 bases removed from V and 5 bases from J, the gap between germline ends came to 15 bases. This CDR3 is built from 14 residues. The study ran its PCR with 60 Vbeta and 13 Jbeta primers. The protocol was immunoSEQ multiplex PCR, while the TCRdb copy is restricted to in-frame clones and leaves out a portion. This sample yields almost 200,000 clones, of which about four fifths are seen a single time; approximately 0.4% belongs to the top ten. The TCR sequence derives from a male donor in good health and CMV-seropositive. The rearrangement joins TRBV7-2 to TRBJ2-5; the D gene is possibly TRBD1 (6 bases). Sequenced material: PBMCs. CDR3 nucleotides: TGTGCCAGCAGCATTCGACTTGACAGGGAGACCCAGTACTTC. Its translation: CASSIRLDRETQYF.